A selection of T cell receptor beta chains follows, all from one sample in a study of PD-L1 blockade in urothelial cancer. The repertoire was sequenced with immunoSEQ multiplex PCR; TCRdb's copy has only in-frame clones and lacks some. The sample gives about 52,000 clones, under 90% of which show up once; about 6% is in the top ten. The sample consisted of PBMCs, taken around atezolizumab (anti-PD-L1) treatment. Receptors were obtained from a man between 40 and 49 years old with urothelial cancer. CDR3s include the opening cysteine and the closing phenylalanine or tryptophan. Fields, in order: J gene, clone size, D gene, V gene, CDR3 DNA, CDR3 protein. A D gene is named only where the DNA matches it firmly. Clone size, where shown, is once, few, many, or a class for clones that have expanded.

>TRBJ2-7|NA|NA|TRBV5-1
TGCGCCAGCAGTTTAACAGGGTCGGCCTCCTACGAGCAGTACTTC
CASSLTGSASYEQYF
>TRBJ1-2|NA|NA|TRBV7-9
TGTGCCAGCAGCTTAGAGAGGGGCTACACCTTC
CASSLERGYTF
>TRBJ1-2|few|TRBD1|TRBV5-1
TGCGCCAGCAGCCCCGGGACAGGGAGGAGCTACACCTTC
CASSPGTGRSYTF
>TRBJ2-1|NA|TRBD2|TRBV10-3
TGTGCCCCCCCTAGCGTTGCGGGAGGGTACAATGAGCAGTTCTTC
CAPPSVAGGYNEQFF
>TRBJ1-2|NA|NA|TRBV28
TGTGCCAGCAGCAGTGACAGTCTAGGATTTAATGGCTACACCTTC
CASSSDSLGFNGYTF
>TRBJ2-7|NA|TRBD1|TRBV5-4
TGTGCCAGCAGCTTGCTCCTCCAGGGGGCCGGCGAGCAGTACTTC
CASSLLLQGAGEQYF
>TRBJ2-7|NA|NA|TRBV10-3
TGTGCCACCGCAGACGGGACCTACGAGCAGTACTTC
CATADGTYEQYF
>TRBJ1-1|few|TRBD1|TRBV30
TGTGCCTGGAATACAGGGGCCACTGAAGCTTTCTTT
CAWNTGATEAFF
>TRBJ1-1|NA|TRBD1|TRBV7-2
TGTGCCAGCAGCTTAGCTTCCAGGGGGGTCACTGAAGCTTTCTTT
CASSLASRGVTEAFF
>TRBJ1-2|NA|TRBD1|TRBV28
TGTGCCAGCAGTACACGACAGGGCCTTCACTATGGCTACACCTTC
CASSTRQGLHYGYTF
>TRBJ1-1|NA|TRBD1|TRBV6-5
TGTGCCAGCAGTCTCGTCGGGGCAGGGGGAGCTTTCTTT
CASSLVGAGGAFF
>TRBJ2-7|once|TRBD1|TRBV5-1
TGCGCCAGCAGCCTGATCAGGGGGCCGGTGGAAGAGCAGTACTTC
CASSLIRGPVEEQYF
>TRBJ1-2|NA|NA|TRBV6-5
TGTGCCAGCAGTTACGGGAGAACTTATGGCTACACCTTC
CASSYGRTYGYTF
>TRBJ1-1|NA|NA|TRBV5-1
TGCGCCAGCAGCTTGGATGGCCAAAGGAACACTGAAGCTTTCTTT
CASSLDGQRNTEAFF
>TRBJ2-1|NA|TRBD2|TRBV10-1
TGCGCCAGCAGTGTAGCGGGAGTGAAAAATGAGCAGTTCTTC
CASSVAGVKNEQFF
>TRBJ2-3|NA|TRBD2|TRBV29-1
TGCAGCGTCGTAGTTAGCGGGAGTTCTACAGATACGCAGTATTTT
CSVVVSGSSTDTQYF
>TRBJ2-1|NA|NA|TRBV25-1
TGTGCCAGCAGTGACGACAGGATTTACGGTGAGCAGTTCTTC
CASSDDRIYGEQFF